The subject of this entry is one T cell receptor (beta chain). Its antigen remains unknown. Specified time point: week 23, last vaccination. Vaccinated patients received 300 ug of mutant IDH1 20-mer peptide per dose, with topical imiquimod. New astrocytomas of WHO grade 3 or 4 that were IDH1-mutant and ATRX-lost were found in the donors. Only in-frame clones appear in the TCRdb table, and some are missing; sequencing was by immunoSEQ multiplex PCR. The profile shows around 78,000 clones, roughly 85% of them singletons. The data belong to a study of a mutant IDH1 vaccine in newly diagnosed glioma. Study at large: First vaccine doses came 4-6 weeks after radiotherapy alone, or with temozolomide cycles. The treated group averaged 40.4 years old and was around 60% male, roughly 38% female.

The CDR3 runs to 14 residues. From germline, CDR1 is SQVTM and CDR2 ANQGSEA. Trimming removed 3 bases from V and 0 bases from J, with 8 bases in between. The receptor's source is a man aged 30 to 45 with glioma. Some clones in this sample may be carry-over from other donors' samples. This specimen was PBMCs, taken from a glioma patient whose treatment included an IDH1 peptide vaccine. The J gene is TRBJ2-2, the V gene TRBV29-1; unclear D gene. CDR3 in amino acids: CSVDGQPNTGELFF. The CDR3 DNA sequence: TGCAGCGTTGATGGGCAGCCGAACACCGGGGAGCTGTTTTTT.